These 16 T cell receptor beta chains came from one sample sequenced in a study of blood T cell repertoires in COVID-19. Method: immunoSEQ multiplex PCR; TCRdb's copy keeps in-frame clones and lacks some. In the table there are around 390,000 clones, about 83% of which are singletons. The sequenced sample was PBMCs or T cells enriched from blood (not recorded which). The receptors derive from a woman aged 45-59 years who had recovered from COVID-19.

The chain has TRBV4-2 and TRBJ2-1; a weak D match, TRBD1 (6 bases). CDR3 size: 15 residues. Trimming left V 4 bases short and J 9 bases short, with 19 bases between. Germline V CDR1 and CDR2: LGHNA, YNFKEQ. The CDR3 protein is CASSLTGTSFTEQFF. The CDR3 DNA reads TGTGCCAGCAGCCTTACCGGGACATCCTTTACTGAGCAGTTCTTC.

This chain connects TRBV5-1 to TRBJ1-2, with a tentative D call TRBD1 (5 bases). Deletions cut 3 bases from V and 7 bases from J, with 16 bases between. The CDR3 length is 14 residues. Germline CDR1 and CDR2: SGHRS and YFSETQ. CDR3 sequence reads: CASSSDRGKRGYTF. CDR3 nucleotide sequence: TGCGCCAGCAGCTCGGATCGGGGGAAGCGTGGCTACACCTTC.

The gene calls are TRBV10-1 and TRBJ1-2; D gene ambiguous. Deletions cut 7 bases from V and 4 bases from J, with 10 bases between. Germline CDR1 is WNHNN and CDR2 is SYGVQD (reference sequence). This CDR3 is 12 amino acids long. DNA for the CDR3: TGCGCCAGCAAACGGGATCCCTATGGCTACACCTTC. Its protein is CASKRDPYGYTF.

The rearrangement joins TRBV5-5 to TRBJ1-5; perhaps TRBD1 as D (5 bases). Trimming cost V 4 bases and J 3 bases, with 14 bases left between them. From germline, CDR1 is SGHKS and CDR2 YYEKEE (reference sequence). There are 15 residues in the CDR3. The CDR3 reads CASSPFQGNNQPQHF. The CDR3 nucleotides are TGTGCCAGCAGCCCCTTCCAGGGAAACAATCAGCCCCAGCATTTT.

The chain combines TRBV30 with TRBJ1-4, with 8 bases that match TRBD1. J was trimmed by 6 bases and V by 4 bases; bases with no gene match: 7. This CDR3 spans 14 amino acids. Germline V gene data show CDR1 as GTSNPN and CDR2 as SVGIG (reference sequence). The CDR3 sequence: CAWNHRGLDEKLFF. The CDR3 DNA follows: TGTGCCTGGAATCACAGGGGGTTAGATGAAAAACTGTTTTTT.

This chain connects TRBV28 to TRBJ1-3; 12 bases line up with TRBD1. V shed 5 bases and J 1 base; nucleotides not matched to a gene: 9. This CDR3 contains 18 residues. The germline gives CDR1 MDHEN, CDR2 SYDVKM. CDR3 nucleotide sequence: TGTGCCAGCAGTATTAGCCGGGACAGGGGGCGATCTGGAAACACCATATATTTT. Amino acid sequence: CASSISRDRGRSGNTIYF.

This chain connects TRBV30 to TRBJ1-5; 9 bases are a match to TRBD1. V was clipped by 1 base and J by 7 bases; unmatched bases: 5. The CDR3 loop spans 14 amino acids. Per germline, CDR1 GTSNPN and CDR2 SVGIG (reference sequence). CDR3: CAWSEGQGFQPQHF. The DNA for the CDR3 is TGTGCCTGGAGTGAGGGACAGGGCTTCCAGCCCCAGCATTTT.

This clone was detected only once. The CDR3: CASRPPGGLVEQYF. CDR3 DNA: TGTGCCAGCAGGCCTCCGGGGGGACTAGTCGAGCAGTACTTC. The chain carries TRBV6-6 and TRBJ2-7; 8 positions agree with TRBD2. The CDR3 contains 14 residues. The V gene's germline CDR1 is MNHNY and CDR2 SVGAGI (reference sequence). The V and J ends lost 6 bases and 6 bases, in that order; junction bases with no gene match: 10.

The chain has TRBV10-3 and TRBJ2-1, with a possible D match to TRBD1 (5 bases). Trimming cost V 8 bases and J 5 bases, with 10 bases left between them. Germline V gives CDR1 ENHRY, CDR2 SYGVKD. This CDR3 is built from 12 residues. The CDR3, as DNA: TGTGCCATCCAGGGCCTTAACAATGAGCAGTTCTTC. This translates into CAIQGLNNEQFF.

The CDR3 protein is CASKMGQEYSPLHF. CDR3 nucleotides: TGTGCCAGCAAAATGGGACAGGAATATTCACCCCTCCACTTT. The chain joins TRBV27 to TRBJ1-6; 8 nucleotides align to TRBD1. V lost 7 bases, J lost 8 bases, and 7 bases stayed unmatched. Germline V gene lookup returns CDR1 MNHEY and CDR2 SMNVEV (reference sequence). The CDR3 length is 14 residues.

The genes are TRBV7-9 and TRBJ2-2; maybe TRBD1 (5 bases). Germline V gene data show CDR1 as SEHNR and CDR2 as FQNEAQ (reference sequence). With 9 bases removed from V and 1 base from J, the gap between germline ends came to 12 bases. The CDR3 length is 14 residues. This CDR3 is CASGAWGNTGELFF. CDR3 DNA: TGTGCCAGTGGGGCTTGGGGGAACACCGGGGAGCTGTTTTTT.

This sequence joins TRBV6-5 and TRBJ1-5; TRBD1 agrees at 8 bases. Germline CDR1 is MNHEY and CDR2 is SVGAGI. V gave up 0 bases and J gave up 6 bases; unmatched junction bases: 4. The length of the CDR3 is 15 residues. The CDR3: CASSYSRQGTQPQHF. CDR3 nucleotide sequence: TGTGCCAGCAGTTACTCGAGACAGGGGACTCAGCCCCAGCATTTT.

The CDR3 loop reads CSTPGAEKLFF. CDR3 in DNA: TGCAGTACCCCAGGGGCCGAAAAACTGTTTTTT. This chain joins TRBV20-1 and TRBJ1-4; the D gene is possibly TRBD1 (6 bases). This CDR3 contains 11 residues. Germline CDR1 and CDR2: DFQATT and SNEGSKA (reference sequence). With 8 bases removed from V and 8 bases from J, the gap between germline ends came to 12 bases.

The chain couples TRBV3-1 (or the pseudogene TRBV3-2) to TRBJ1-1, with D possibly being TRBD1 (6 bases). Trimming removed 4 bases at V and 12 bases at J, with 30 bases between. The CDR3 runs 17 residues. Per the germline V gene, CDR1 is LGHDT and CDR2 is YNNKEL (reference sequence). CDR3 residues: CASSPPGGLISQKSTFF. The CDR3 DNA follows: TGTGCCAGCAGCCCACCGGGGGGGCTTATCTCCCAGAAGTCGACTTTCTTT.

Remarks on this clone: The sample carries other DNA sequences with the same CDR3. The chain employs TRBV7-9 and TRBJ1-1; D is ambiguous. The CDR3 extends over 14 amino acids. Looked up from germline, CDR1 is SEHNR and CDR2 is FQNEAQ (reference sequence). Trimming left V 5 bases short and J 4 bases short, with 14 bases between. The CDR3 sequence: CASSLDGGSTEAFF. The CDR3 DNA is TGTGCCAGCAGCCTAGACGGAGGTAGCACTGAAGCTTTCTTT.

V and J are TRBV25-1 and TRBJ2-3; D perhaps matches TRBD2 (5 bases). CDR3 size: 14 residues. V was clipped by 6 bases and J by 0 bases, with 10 bases between them. CDR1 is MGHDK and CDR2 is SYGVNS in the germline V gene. CDR3 DNA: TGTGCCAGCAGGTCTGGACTGAGCACAGATACGCAGTATTTT. Translated: CASRSGLSTDTQYF.